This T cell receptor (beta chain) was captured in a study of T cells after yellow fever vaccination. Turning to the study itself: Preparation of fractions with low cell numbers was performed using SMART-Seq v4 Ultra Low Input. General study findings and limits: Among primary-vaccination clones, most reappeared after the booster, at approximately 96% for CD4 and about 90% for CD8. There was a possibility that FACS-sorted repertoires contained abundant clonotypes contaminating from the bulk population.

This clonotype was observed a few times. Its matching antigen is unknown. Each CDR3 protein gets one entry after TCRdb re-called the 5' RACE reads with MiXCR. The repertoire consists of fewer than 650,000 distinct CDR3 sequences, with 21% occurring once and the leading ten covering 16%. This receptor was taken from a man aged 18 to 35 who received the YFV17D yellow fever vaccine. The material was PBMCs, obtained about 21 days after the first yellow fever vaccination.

CDR3 DNA sequence: TGTGCCAGCAGTTTCGGAGATCCGAACACCGGGGAGCTGTTTTTT. Translated, it gives CASSFGDPNTGELFF. V usage is TRBV12-3 or TRBV12-4 and J usage is TRBJ2-2; D unclear. The CDR3 has 15 amino acids. V was clipped by 3 bases and J by 0 bases, with 8 bases between them.